Following are 24 T cell receptor beta chains from one sample sequenced in a study of shared clonotypes between healthy human individuals. Clones were read by immunoSEQ multiplex PCR, and TCRdb kept only the in-frame ones, dropping some. The table has about 600,000 clones, 95% to 98% seen once. The specimen sequenced was naive CD4+ T cells sorted from blood. Subset defined: CD45RA+ positively selected. The receptors originated from a young woman in good health.

CDR3 loop: CASSDSSLAKNIQYF. CDR3 coding DNA: TGTGCCAGCAGTGACTCAAGCTTAGCCAAAAACATTCAGTACTTC. The V call is TRBV6-4, the J call TRBJ2-4; no clear D. Germline V gives CDR1 MRHNA, CDR2 SNTAGT. The CDR3 runs 15 residues. V shed 0 bases and J shed 0 bases, with 6 bases lying between them.

The rearrangement joins TRBV6-4 to TRBJ2-2, with TRBD2 identical over 8 bases. There are 14 residues in the CDR3. Trimming took 5 bases from V and 3 from J; bases not matched to a gene: 2. Germline V CDR1 and CDR2: MRHNA, SNTAGT. The CDR3 nucleotides read TGTGCCAGCAGTTTGACTAGCGACACCGGGGAGCTGTTTTTT. Its protein is CASSLTSDTGELFF.

The rearrangement joins TRBV28 to TRBJ1-1, with D possibly TRBD1 on 6 matching bases. Trimming stripped 5 bases from V and 10 bases from J, with 20 bases between. CDR3 length: 14 amino acids. The germline CDR1 and CDR2 sequences are MDHEN and SYDVKM. The CDR3 region is CASSRSNRESGAFF. In nucleotides, the CDR3 is TGTGCCAGCAGTCGTAGTAACAGGGAATCCGGAGCTTTCTTT.

The count of this clone is one. This CDR3 is CASSLGQLNTEAFF. The CDR3 DNA is TGTGCCAGCTCACTGGGACAGCTAAACACTGAAGCTTTCTTT. This rearrangement joins TRBV18 to TRBJ1-1; 7 nucleotides match TRBD1. Germline trimming cut 4 bases from V and 2 bases from J; bases unmatched to any gene: 4. The CDR3 is 14 amino acids. Germline V gives CDR1 KGHSH, CDR2 LQKENI.

This clone was counted a single time. The chain combines TRBV10-1 with TRBJ1-2; a possible D gene is TRBD1 (6 bases). The CDR3 length is 14 residues. V lost 0 bases, J lost 6 bases, and 11 bases lay in between. In germline, CDR1 is WNHNN, CDR2 SYGVQD (reference sequence). The CDR3 loop is CASSESGTTNGYTF. In DNA form, the CDR3 reads TGCGCCAGCAGTGAGTCCGGGACAACGAATGGCTACACCTTC.

This rearrangement joins TRBV28 to TRBJ1-2; a possible D gene is TRBD1 (5 bases). CDR3 length: 14 amino acids. With 7 bases removed from V and 2 bases from J, the gap between germline ends came to 14 bases. In germline, CDR1 is MDHEN, CDR2 SYDVKM. The CDR3 DNA follows: TGTGCCAGCACGTCGGGACCGGAGAACTATGGCTACACCTTC. Its translation is CASTSGPENYGYTF.

The chain links TRBV6-6 to TRBJ2-1; D is undetermined. Trimming took 6 bases from V and 9 from J, leaving 12 bases between them. This CDR3 is built from 12 residues. CDR1 is MNHNY and CDR2 is SVGAGI in the germline V gene (reference sequence). The CDR3 region has the DNA TGTGCCAGCAGAATAGAGAGCAGTGAGCAGTTCTTC. Its protein is CASRIESSEQFF.

The chain is built from TRBV11-2 and TRBJ1-1; D unresolved. V shed 6 bases and J shed 4 bases, with 15 bases lying between them. Per the germline V gene, CDR1 is SGHAT and CDR2 is FQNNGV. The CDR3 totals 14 residues. The CDR3 DNA reads as TGTGCCAGCAGAATAGGGCTGACTCGCACTGAAGCTTTCTTT. Its translation: CASRIGLTRTEAFF.

The gene calls are TRBV28 and TRBJ2-2; TRBD1 agrees at 9 bases. The length of the CDR3 is 16 residues. With 3 bases clipped from V and 3 bases from J, the junction kept 5 bases outside the gene matches. Germline CDR1 reads MDHEN; CDR2 reads SYDVKM. The CDR3 loop is CASSFGTGFDTGELFF. The CDR3 bases are TGTGCCAGCAGTTTCGGGACAGGGTTCGACACCGGGGAGCTGTTTTTT.

The chain couples TRBV19 to TRBJ1-1; 8 bases are a match to TRBD1. CDR1 and CDR2 (germline): LNHDA, SQIVND (reference sequence). This CDR3 spans 13 amino acids. Germline trimming cut 3 bases from V and 7 bases from J; bases unmatched to any gene: 4. DNA of the CDR3: TGTGCCAGTAGTATTGACAGGGGAAGTGAAGCTTTCTTT. This codes for CASSIDRGSEAFF.

Worth noting for this clone: This same CDR3 is encoded by further DNA sequences in the sample. The J gene is TRBJ2-6, the V gene TRBV27; tentative D call: TRBD2 (5 bases). Germline lookup yields CDR1 MNHEY and CDR2 SMNVEV (reference sequence). This CDR3 is built from 15 residues. Trimming shortened V by 1 base and J by 4 bases, and 8 bases separated the two germline ends. CDR3 region: CASSLWGAGANVLTF. As DNA, the CDR3 is TGTGCCAGCAGTTTATGGGGAGCAGGGGCCAACGTCCTGACTTTC. The whole variable domain, remainder taken from reference TRBV27 and TRBJ2-6, is EAQVTQNPRYLITVTGKKLTVTCSQNMNHEYMSWYRQDPGLGLRQIYYSMNVEVTDKGDVPEGYKVSRKEKRNFPLILESPSPNQTSLYFCASSLWGAGANVLTFGAGSRLTVL.

The chain joins TRBV15 to TRBJ1-5, with D unresolved. V shed 0 bases and J shed 5 bases, with 2 bases lying between them. Per the germline V gene, CDR1 is LNHNV and CDR2 is YYDKDF (reference sequence). The CDR3 extends over 12 amino acids. This CDR3 is CATSRDYQPQHF. CDR3 sequence (DNA): TGTGCCACCAGCAGAGATTATCAGCCCCAGCATTTT. The entire variable domain, with the rest obtained from reference TRBV15 and TRBJ1-5, is as follows: DAMVIQNPRYQVTQFGKPVTLSCSQTLNHNVMYWYQQKSSQAPKLLFHYYDKDFNNEADTPDNFQSRRPNTSFCFLDIRSPGLGDTAMYLCATSRDYQPQHFGDGTRLSIL.

The V call is TRBV2, the J call TRBJ2-3; D could derive from TRBD1 or TRBD2 (7 bases each). V was shortened by 2 bases and J by 5 bases, with 20 bases between the two germline ends. The germline V gene encodes CDR1 SNHLY and CDR2 FYNNEI. The CDR3 is 17 amino acids. CDR3 in amino acids: CASSEFGDGRGQDTQYF. CDR3 coding DNA: TGTGCCAGCAGTGAATTTGGAGATGGGAGGGGGCAAGATACGCAGTATTTT.

The chain combines TRBV10-3 with TRBJ2-1; D is unclear. Looked up from germline, CDR1 is ENHRY and CDR2 is SYGVKD. Trimming took 2 bases from V and 7 from J, leaving 12 bases between them. The CDR3 is 14 residues long. The CDR3: CAISEGVGGNEQFF. The CDR3 DNA is TGTGCCATCAGTGAGGGGGTAGGCGGTAATGAGCAGTTCTTC.

Here the CDR3 DNA reads TGTGCCAGCAGTTCATCGACAGGGTTGACTGAAGCTTTCTTT. This sequence encodes CASSSSTGLTEAFF. The chain couples TRBV6-5 to TRBJ1-1, with TRBD1 identical over 7 bases. V lost 4 bases and J lost 5; bases outside the gene matches: 7. The germline CDR1 and CDR2 sequences are MNHEY and SVGAGI. This CDR3 spans 14 amino acids.

This chain connects TRBV27 to TRBJ1-5, with D possibly being TRBD1 (6 bases). CDR3 length: 16 amino acids. V was pared by 7 bases and J by 5 bases, with 21 bases between. Germline CDR1 reads MNHEY; CDR2 reads SMNVEV (reference sequence). This CDR3 reads CASTWSGDTIDQPQHF. The DNA for the CDR3 is TGTGCCAGCACCTGGTCGGGGGACACTATAGATCAGCCCCAGCATTTT.

The V gene is TRBV2, the J gene TRBJ1-1, with D possibly TRBD1 on 6 matching bases. Germline V gene lookup returns CDR1 SNHLY and CDR2 FYNNEI. This CDR3 is 14 amino acids long. Between the trimmed V and J ends, which lost 7 bases and 1 base, there was a span of 13 bases. Written as DNA, the CDR3 is TGTGCCAGCACCGGGGGGGGCGGGAACACTGAAGCTTTCTTT. Protein product: CASTGGGGNTEAFF.

The chain joins TRBV6-5 to TRBJ1-1, with D unresolved. CDR1 and CDR2 (germline): MNHEY, SVGAGI. Trimming cost V 8 bases and J 0 bases, with 10 bases left between them. The CDR3 is made up of 13 amino acids. Here the CDR3 DNA reads TGTGCCAGCGTTGGACGTCTGAACACTGAAGCTTTCTTT. Translation: CASVGRLNTEAFF.

This chain joins TRBV15 and TRBJ1-5; D gene ambiguous. V was cut by 0 bases and J by 2 bases, with 8 bases left in between. Germline CDR1 is LNHNV and CDR2 is YYDKDF (reference sequence). The CDR3 contains 15 residues. The CDR3 is CATSRDLAGNQPQHF. The CDR3 DNA is TGTGCCACCAGCAGAGATCTGGCCGGCAATCAGCCCCAGCATTTT.

The J gene is TRBJ1-2, the V gene TRBV29-1; D perhaps matches TRBD1 (6 bases). V lost 4 bases, J lost 2 bases, and 14 bases lay in between. This CDR3 region has 14 residues. CDR1 and CDR2 (germline): SQVTM, ANQGSEA. The CDR3 DNA sequence: TGCAGCGTTGTCGGGAGAACAGGGAACTATGGCTACACCTTC. Its translation: CSVVGRTGNYGYTF.

The V call is TRBV19, the J call TRBJ2-1; no definite D call. V lost 4 bases to trimming and J lost 3 bases, with 7 bases between them. The CDR3 contains 13 residues. Germline lookup yields CDR1 LNHDA and CDR2 SQIVND (reference sequence). CDR3 nucleotides: TGTGCCAGTAGTAAGGGCGGCTACAATGAGCAGTTCTTC. The encoded protein is CASSKGGYNEQFF.

The rearrangement joins TRBV28 to TRBJ2-3; TRBD1 matches 7 bases. V was pared by 6 bases and J by 3 bases, with 12 bases of the junction left unmatched. Germline CDR1 MDHEN, CDR2 SYDVKM. The CDR3 totals 16 residues. The CDR3 DNA is TGTGCCAGCAGAGCCACGGCGGACAGGTCGACAGATACGCAGTATTTT. This gives the protein CASRATADRSTDTQYF. Combining the CDR3 with reference TRBV28 and TRBJ2-3 gives the whole variable domain DVKVTQSSRYLVKRTGEKVFLECVQDMDHENMFWYRQDPGLGLRLIYFSYDVKMKEKGDIPEGYSVSREKKERFSLILESASTNQTSMYLCASRATADRSTDTQYFGPGTRLTVL.

This chain connects TRBV4-2 to TRBJ2-7; a weak D match, TRBD2 (5 bases). The CDR3 spans 15 residues. Deletions cut 0 bases from V and 0 bases from J, with 9 bases between. Per the germline V gene, CDR1 is LGHNA and CDR2 is YNFKEQ. CDR3 sequence reads: CASSQERARSYEQYF. DNA for the CDR3: TGTGCCAGCAGCCAAGAGCGGGCCCGCTCCTACGAGCAGTACTTC.

V usage is TRBV5-1 and J usage is TRBJ2-7, with TRBD2 as a possible D gene (5 bases). The V end lost 1 base, the J end lost 5 bases, and 16 bases lay between the germline ends. The CDR3 is made up of 15 amino acids. CDR1 and CDR2 from the germline V gene are SGHRS and YFSETQ. CDR3 in DNA: TGCGCCAGCAGCTTGACGGGAACGCCCCGGGACGAGCAGTACTTC. Translated: CASSLTGTPRDEQYF.